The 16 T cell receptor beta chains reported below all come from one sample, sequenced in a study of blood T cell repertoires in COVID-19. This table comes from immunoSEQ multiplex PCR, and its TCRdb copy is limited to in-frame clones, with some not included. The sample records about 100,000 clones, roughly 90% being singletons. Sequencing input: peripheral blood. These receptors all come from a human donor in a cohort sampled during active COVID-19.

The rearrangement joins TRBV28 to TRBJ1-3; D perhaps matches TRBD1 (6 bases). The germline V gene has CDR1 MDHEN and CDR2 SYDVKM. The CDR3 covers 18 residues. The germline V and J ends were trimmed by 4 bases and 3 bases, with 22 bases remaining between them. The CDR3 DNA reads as TGTGCCAGCAGTTCCCCTCGGTTAGGGGGAAGAGATGGAAACACCATATATTTT. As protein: CASSSPRLGGRDGNTIYF.

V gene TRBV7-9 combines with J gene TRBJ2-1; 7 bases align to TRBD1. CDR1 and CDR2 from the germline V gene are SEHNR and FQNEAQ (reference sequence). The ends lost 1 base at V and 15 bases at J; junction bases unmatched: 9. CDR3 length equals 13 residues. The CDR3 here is CASSLGQGAGPFF. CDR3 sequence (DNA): TGTGCCAGCAGCTTAGGACAGGGTGCAGGTCCGTTCTTC.

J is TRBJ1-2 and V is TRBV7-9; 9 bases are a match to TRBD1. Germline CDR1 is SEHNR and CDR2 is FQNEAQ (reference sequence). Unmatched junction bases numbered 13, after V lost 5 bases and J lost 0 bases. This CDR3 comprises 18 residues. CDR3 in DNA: TGTGCCAGCAGCCACCCCGTGGGACAGGGCGACCCTAACTATGGCTACACCTTC. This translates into CASSHPVGQGDPNYGYTF.

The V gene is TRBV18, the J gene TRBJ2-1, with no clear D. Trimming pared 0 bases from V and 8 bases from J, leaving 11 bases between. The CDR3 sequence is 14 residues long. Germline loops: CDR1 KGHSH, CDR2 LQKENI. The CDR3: CASSPPAAVDEQFF. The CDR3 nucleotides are TGTGCCAGCTCACCACCCGCCGCGGTTGATGAGCAGTTCTTC. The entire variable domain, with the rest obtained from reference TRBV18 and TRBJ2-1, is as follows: NAGVMQNPRHLVRRRGQEARLRCSPMKGHSHVYWYRQLPEEGLKFMVYLQKENIIDESGMPKERFSAEFPKEGPSILRIQQVVRGDSAAYFCASSPPAAVDEQFFGPGTRLTVL.

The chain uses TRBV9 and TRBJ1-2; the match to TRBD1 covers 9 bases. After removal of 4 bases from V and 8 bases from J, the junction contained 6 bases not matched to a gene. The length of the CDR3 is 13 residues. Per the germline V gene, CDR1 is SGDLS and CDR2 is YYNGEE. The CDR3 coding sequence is TGTGCCAGCAGCACGGGGACAGGGTTGGGCTACACCTTC. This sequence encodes CASSTGTGLGYTF. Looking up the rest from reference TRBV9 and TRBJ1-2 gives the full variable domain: DSGVTQTPKHLITATGQRVTLRCSPRSGDLSVYWYQQSLDQGLQFLIQYYNGEERAKGNILERFSAQQFPDLHSELNLSSLELGDSALYFCASSTGTGLGYTFGSGTRLTVV.

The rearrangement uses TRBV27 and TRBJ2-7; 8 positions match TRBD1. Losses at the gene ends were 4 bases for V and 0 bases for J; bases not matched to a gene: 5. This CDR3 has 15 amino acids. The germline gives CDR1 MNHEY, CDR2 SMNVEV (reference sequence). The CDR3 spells CASSWGTGLSYEQYF. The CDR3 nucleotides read TGTGCCAGCAGTTGGGGGACAGGCCTCTCCTACGAGCAGTACTTC.

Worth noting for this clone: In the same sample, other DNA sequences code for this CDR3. The CDR3 loop is CAISETGITEAFF. CDR3 in DNA: TGTGCCATCAGCGAGACAGGGATCACTGAAGCTTTCTTT. J is TRBJ1-1 and V is TRBV10-3; 7 positions match TRBD1. From germline, CDR1 is ENHRY and CDR2 SYGVKD. The trim removed 6 bases at V and 4 bases at J, leaving 5 bases unmatched. The CDR3 has 13 residues.

The CDR3 nucleotides are TGTGCCAGCAGCCCCATGAACACTGAAGCTTTCTTT. Its protein is CASSPMNTEAFF. The chain couples TRBV6-2 or TRBV6-3 to TRBJ1-1; unclear D gene. The length of the CDR3 is 12 residues. The V and J ends lost 6 bases and 0 bases respectively, with 5 bases between them. Germline V gives CDR1 MNHEY, CDR2 SVGEGT.

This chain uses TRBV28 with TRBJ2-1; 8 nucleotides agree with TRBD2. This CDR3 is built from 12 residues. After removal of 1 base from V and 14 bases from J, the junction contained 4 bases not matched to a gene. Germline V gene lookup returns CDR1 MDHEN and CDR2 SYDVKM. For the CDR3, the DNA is TGTGCCAGCAGTTTATTTTCCGGGGGGGAGTTCTTC. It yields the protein CASSLFSGGEFF.

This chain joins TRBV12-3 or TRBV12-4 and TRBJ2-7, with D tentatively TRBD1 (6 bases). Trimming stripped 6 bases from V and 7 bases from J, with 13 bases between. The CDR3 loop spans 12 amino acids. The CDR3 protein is CASSPGVGEQYF. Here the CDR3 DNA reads TGTGCCAGCAGCCCAGGGGTTGGGGAGCAGTACTTC.

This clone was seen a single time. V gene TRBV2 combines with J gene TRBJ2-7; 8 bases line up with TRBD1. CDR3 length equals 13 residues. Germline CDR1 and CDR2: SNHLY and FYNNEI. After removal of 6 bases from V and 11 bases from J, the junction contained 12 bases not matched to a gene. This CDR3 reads CASSRTFQGAEYF. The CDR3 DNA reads TGTGCCAGCAGCAGAACGTTCCAGGGGGCGGAGTACTTC.

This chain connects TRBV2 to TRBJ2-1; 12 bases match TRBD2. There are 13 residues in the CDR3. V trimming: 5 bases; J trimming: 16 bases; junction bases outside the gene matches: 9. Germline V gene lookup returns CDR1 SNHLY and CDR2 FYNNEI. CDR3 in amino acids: CASSQILAGGPFF. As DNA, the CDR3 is TGTGCCAGCAGTCAGATACTAGCGGGAGGACCCTTCTTC.

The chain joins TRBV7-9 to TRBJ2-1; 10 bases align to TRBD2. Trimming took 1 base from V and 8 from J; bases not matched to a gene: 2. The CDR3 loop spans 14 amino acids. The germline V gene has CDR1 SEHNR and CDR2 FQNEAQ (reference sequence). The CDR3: CASSLGLAGDEQFF. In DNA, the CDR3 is TGTGCCAGCAGCTTAGGACTAGCGGGTGATGAGCAGTTCTTC.

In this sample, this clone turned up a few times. The CDR3 sequence is CASSLATGPGQPQHF. The DNA for the CDR3 is TGTGCCAGCAGCTTAGCTACAGGGCCGGGTCAGCCCCAGCATTTT. The chain recombines TRBV7-9 with TRBJ1-5, with D possibly TRBD1 on 6 matching bases. In germline, CDR1 is SEHNR, CDR2 FQNEAQ (reference sequence). V was shortened by 0 bases and J by 6 bases, with 12 bases between the two germline ends. CDR3 length equals 15 residues.

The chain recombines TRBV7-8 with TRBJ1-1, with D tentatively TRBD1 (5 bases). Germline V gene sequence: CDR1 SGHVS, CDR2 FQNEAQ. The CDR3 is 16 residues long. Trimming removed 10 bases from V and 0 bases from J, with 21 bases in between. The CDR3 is CAILTQPGVLNTEAFF. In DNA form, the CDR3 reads TGTGCCATACTAACCCAGCCGGGGGTGCTGAACACTGAAGCTTTCTTT.

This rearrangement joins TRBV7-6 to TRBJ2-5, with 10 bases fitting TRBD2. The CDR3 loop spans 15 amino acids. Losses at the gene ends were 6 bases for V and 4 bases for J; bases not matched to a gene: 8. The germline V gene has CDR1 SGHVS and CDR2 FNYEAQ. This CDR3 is CASSPSGRAGETQYF. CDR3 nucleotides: TGTGCCAGCAGTCCTAGCGGGAGAGCCGGAGAGACCCAGTACTTC.